The clone carrying this TCR beta chain was counted many times. The antigen remains undetermined. Germline and junction disagree at one end, which may indicate a read error. Germline V gene data show CDR1 as SGHRS and CDR2 as YFSETQ. This CDR3 has 14 residues. This entry comes from a study of CD8 T cells in ankylosing spondylitis. The study, taken as a whole, reports: Apparently characteristic of ankylosing spondylitis blood was a TCR beta motif (roughly 8 highly homologous variants).

MiXCR, run by TCRdb on the 5' RACE reads, gives a single entry per CDR3 protein. The table includes approximately 520,000 distinct CDR3 sequences, over 4% detected once. The TCR was taken from a male donor with ankylosing spondylitis. The chain uses TRBV5-1 and TRBJ1-3, with a possible D match to TRBD1 (6 bases). The sequenced sample consisted of blood, either unsorted or a sorted T cell fraction (not recorded which). The CDR3 DNA reads as TGTGCCAGCAGTTTAGGGGGAACTGGAAACACCATATATTTT. Translating it yields CASSLGGTGNTIYF.